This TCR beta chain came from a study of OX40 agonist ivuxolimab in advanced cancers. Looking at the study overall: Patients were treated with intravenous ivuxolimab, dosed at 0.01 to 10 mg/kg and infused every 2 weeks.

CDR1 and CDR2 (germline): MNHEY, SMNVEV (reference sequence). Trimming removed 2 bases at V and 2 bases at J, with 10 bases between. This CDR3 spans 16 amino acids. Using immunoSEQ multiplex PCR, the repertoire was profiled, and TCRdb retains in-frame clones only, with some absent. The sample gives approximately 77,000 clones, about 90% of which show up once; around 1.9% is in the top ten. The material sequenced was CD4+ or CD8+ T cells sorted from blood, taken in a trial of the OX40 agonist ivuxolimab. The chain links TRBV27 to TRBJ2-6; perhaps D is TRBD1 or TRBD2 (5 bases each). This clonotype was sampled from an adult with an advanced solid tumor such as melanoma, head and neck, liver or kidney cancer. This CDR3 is CASSLRGTAGANVLTF. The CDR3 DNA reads TGTGCCAGCAGTTTACGGGGCACAGCTGGGGCCAACGTCCTGACTTTC. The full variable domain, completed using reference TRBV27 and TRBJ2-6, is EAQVTQNPRYLITVTGKKLTVTCSQNMNHEYMSWYRQDPGLGLRQIYYSMNVEVTDKGDVPEGYKVSRKEKRNFPLILESPSPNQTSLYFCASSLRGTAGANVLTFGAGSRLTVL.